Reported below is one TCR beta chain. The antigen is not known. The study's findings and limits: Tumor memory CD4+ T cell TCR gene usage was found to cluster with blood and lymph node memory CD4+ cells and with lymph node naive CD4+ cells. The larger cohort examined one V-J beta rearrangement, not whole repertoires.

Naive CD4+ cells had CD25+ Tregs removed. Semi-nested PCR with Nested Universal Primer A followed constant-region reverse priming of full-length variable regions. MiXCR, run by TCRdb on the 5' RACE reads, gives a single entry per CDR3 protein. The data show 13,000 or so distinct CDR3 sequences, about 22% seen once. The CDR3 has 13 amino acids. With 7 bases removed from V and 4 bases from J, the gap between germline ends came to 14 bases. The V gene's germline CDR1 is ENHRY and CDR2 SYGVKD. Sequencing was done on a sample of naive CD4+ T cells sorted from blood. Noted subset: naive CD4+ T cells, CD4+CD45RA+CD25-. The sequence was collected from a female donor with breast cancer. The chain couples TRBV10-3 to TRBJ2-7; D remains ambiguous. Here the CDR3 DNA reads TGTGCCATCAACGACCTACTCACTTACGAGCAGTACTTC. Translating gives CAINDLLTYEQYF.